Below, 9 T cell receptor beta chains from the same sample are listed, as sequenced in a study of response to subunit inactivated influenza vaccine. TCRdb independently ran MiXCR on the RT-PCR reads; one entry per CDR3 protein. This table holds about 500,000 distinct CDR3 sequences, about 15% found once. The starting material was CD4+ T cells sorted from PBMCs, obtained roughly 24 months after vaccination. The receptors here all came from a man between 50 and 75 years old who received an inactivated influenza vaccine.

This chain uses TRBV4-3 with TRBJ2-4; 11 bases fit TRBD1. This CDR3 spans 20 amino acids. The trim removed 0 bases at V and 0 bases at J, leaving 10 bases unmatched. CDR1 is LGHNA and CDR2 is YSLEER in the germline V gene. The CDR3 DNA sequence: TGCGCCAGCAGCCAAGATTTGTCGGACAGGGGGCCCAGAGCCAAAAACATTCAGTACTTC. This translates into CASSQDLSDRGPRAKNIQYF.

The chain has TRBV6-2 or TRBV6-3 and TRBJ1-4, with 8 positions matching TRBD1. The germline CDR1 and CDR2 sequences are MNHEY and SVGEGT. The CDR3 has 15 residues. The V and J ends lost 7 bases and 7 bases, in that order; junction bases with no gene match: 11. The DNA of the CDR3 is TGTGCCAGCACCCTCCGGGACAGGTTTTCTGAAAAACTGTTTTTT. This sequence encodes CASTLRDRFSEKLFF.

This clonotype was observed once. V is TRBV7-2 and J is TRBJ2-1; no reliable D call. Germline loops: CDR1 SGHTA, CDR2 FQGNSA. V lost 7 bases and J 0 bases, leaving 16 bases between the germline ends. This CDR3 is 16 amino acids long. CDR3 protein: CASTKWALSSYNEQFF. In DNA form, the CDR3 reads TGTGCCAGCACTAAGTGGGCCTTGAGCTCCTACAATGAGCAGTTCTTC.

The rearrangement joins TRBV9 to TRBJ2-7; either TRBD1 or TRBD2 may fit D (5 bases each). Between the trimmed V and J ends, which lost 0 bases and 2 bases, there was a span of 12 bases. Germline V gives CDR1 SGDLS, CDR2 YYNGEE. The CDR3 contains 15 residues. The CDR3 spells CASSVDRGPTYEQYF. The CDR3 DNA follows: TGTGCCAGCAGCGTAGATCGGGGACCAACCTACGAGCAGTACTTC.

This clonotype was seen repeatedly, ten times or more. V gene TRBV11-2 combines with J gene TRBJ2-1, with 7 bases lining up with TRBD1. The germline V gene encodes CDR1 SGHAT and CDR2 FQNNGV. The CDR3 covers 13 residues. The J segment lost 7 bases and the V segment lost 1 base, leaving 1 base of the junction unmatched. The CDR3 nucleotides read TGTGCCAGCAGCTTAGTCAGGGGGAATGAGCAGTTCTTC. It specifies CASSLVRGNEQFF.

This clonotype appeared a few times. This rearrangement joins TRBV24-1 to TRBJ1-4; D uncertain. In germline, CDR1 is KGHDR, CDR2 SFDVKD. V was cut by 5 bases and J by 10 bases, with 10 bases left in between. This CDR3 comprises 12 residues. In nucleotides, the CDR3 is TGTGCCACCAGTGGGGTATCGGGAAAACTGTTTTTT. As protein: CATSGVSGKLFF.

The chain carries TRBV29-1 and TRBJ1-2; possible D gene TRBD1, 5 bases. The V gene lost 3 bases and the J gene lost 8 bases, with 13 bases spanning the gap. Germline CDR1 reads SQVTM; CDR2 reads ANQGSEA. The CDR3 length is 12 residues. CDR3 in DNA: TGCAGCGTTGATAAGGGGAGTAACGGCTACACCTTC. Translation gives CSVDKGSNGYTF.

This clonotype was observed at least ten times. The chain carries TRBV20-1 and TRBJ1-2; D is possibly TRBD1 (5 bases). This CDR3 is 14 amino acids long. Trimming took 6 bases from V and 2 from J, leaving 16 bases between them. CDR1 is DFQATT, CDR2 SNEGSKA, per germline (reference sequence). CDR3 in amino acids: CSAGGGAENYGYTF. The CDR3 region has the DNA TGCAGTGCCGGGGGAGGGGCGGAAAACTATGGCTACACCTTC.

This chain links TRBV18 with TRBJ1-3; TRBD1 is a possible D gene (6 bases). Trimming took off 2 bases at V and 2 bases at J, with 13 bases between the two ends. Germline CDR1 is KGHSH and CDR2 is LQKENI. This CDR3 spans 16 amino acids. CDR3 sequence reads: CASSPDLPGAGNTIYF. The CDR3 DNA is TGTGCCAGCTCACCAGACCTCCCAGGGGCTGGAAACACCATATATTTT.